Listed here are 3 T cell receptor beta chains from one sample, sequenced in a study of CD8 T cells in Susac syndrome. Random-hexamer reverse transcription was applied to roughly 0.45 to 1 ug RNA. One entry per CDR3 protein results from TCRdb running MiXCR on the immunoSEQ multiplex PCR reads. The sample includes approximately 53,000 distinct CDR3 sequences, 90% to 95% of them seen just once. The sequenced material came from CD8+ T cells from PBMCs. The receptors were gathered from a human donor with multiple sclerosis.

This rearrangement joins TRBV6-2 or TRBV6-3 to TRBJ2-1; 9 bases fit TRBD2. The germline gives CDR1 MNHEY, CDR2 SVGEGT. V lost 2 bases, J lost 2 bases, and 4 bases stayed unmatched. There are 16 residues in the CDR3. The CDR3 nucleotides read TGTGCCAGCAGTTACGGGGAGCGGGGGGCCTACAATGAGCAGTTCTTC. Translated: CASSYGERGAYNEQFF.

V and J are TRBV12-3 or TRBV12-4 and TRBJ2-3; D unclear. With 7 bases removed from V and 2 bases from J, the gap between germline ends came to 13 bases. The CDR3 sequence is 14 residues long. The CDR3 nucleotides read TGTGCCAGCAATCTGGCAGGTCTCACAGATACGCAGTATTTT. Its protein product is CASNLAGLTDTQYF.

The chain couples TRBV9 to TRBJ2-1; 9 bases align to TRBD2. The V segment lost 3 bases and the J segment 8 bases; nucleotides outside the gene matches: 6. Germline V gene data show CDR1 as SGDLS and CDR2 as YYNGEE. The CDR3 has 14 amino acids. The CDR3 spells CASSAASGGYEQFF. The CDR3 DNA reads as TGTGCCAGCAGCGCCGCGAGCGGGGGGTATGAGCAGTTCTTC.